The T cell receptor (beta chain) described here comes from a study of STAT3 mutations in large granular lymphocyte leukemia (dated by TCRdb to between 2017 and 2020). Study-level background: About half of the T-LGLL patients who underwent longitudinal sequencing carried canonical activating STAT3 mutations. More than half of T-LGLL patients received one or more immunosuppressive therapy regimens, with hematologic response in 40% of those treated. Patients with T-cell large granular lymphocyte leukemia underwent serial deep sequencing of TCRbeta CDR3 and STAT3 to reconstruct clonal hierarchy and dynamics. From an initial cohort of hundreds of LGL patients, under 20 representative T-LGLL cases were chosen for longitudinal sequencing of TCRbeta and STAT3. Two patients with natural killer LGL leukemia were also sequenced longitudinally as controls within the study. Each patient was sequenced at an average of approximately 3.8 time points, ranging from 2 to 8 samplings.

Results the study describes overall, beyond this receptor: TCR clonotype switching after therapy was seen in about 35% of the 18 patients, with all newly emerging clones being STAT3 wild type. In several patients, dominant TCR clone burden exceeded STAT3 mutant burden, suggesting STAT3 mutation arose secondarily within a pre-expanded clone. The linking of therapy response to changes in TCR clonal burden was complicated by variable intervals between samplings and differing treatment regimens. Because codominant clonotypes persisted in some patients, a small but highly pathogenic clone may have been missed. All T-LGLL patients had at least one immunodominant TCRbeta clonotype, and roughly half had multiple immunodominant subclonotypes. Because no samples were available when a clone first appeared, clonal expansion had to be inferred from samplings taken at other points.

DNA was extracted from blood mononuclear cells, and the same DNA was used for both TCR and STAT3 sequencing. An Illumina MiSeq was used to sequence the TCRbeta libraries, yielding an average of approximately 41,000 productive templates per sample. Using multiplex PCR amplification, the immunoSEQ assay generated the TCRbeta CDR3 libraries. The original pipeline was this. Repertoire diversity was computed as previously defined, with values near 0 indicating extremely monoclonal samples. TCRdb mirrors the immuneACCESS table, restricted to in-frame sequences. Some clones are absent from its copies; in checked studies, under half trace to an unresolved V gene, and the reason for the others is unknown. The V and J calls and clone size come from that table; D and trimming were worked out from the DNA. The sample includes 30,000 to 40,000 clones, with approximately 86% observed a single time. The ten largest make up roughly 13% of the sample.

V is reduced by 4 bases and J by 1 base, leaving a spacing of 4 bases between them. Reading from cysteine to phenylalanine, the CDR3 counts 12 amino acids. Only the CDR3 part of the read is kept: 36 bases, read in frame from the first base. The germline V gene yields MNHNS for CDR1 and SASEGT for CDR2. This clone has only a few counts. Its antigen remains undetermined. Base qualities are not recorded, but no much larger clone differs from it by a single base. The sequencing sample was made of peripheral blood mononuclear cells. The TCR comes from a man aged 60 to 75 with T-cell large granular lymphocyte leukemia. Some clones in this sample may be carry-over from other donors' samples. The age is the age at diagnosis. Rearrangement joined TRBV6-1 to TRBJ1-1; the D gene is unclear. The CDR3 sequence is CASSGPNTEAFF. The sequenced DNA: TGTGCCAGCAGTGGTCCGAACACTGAAGCTTTCTTT.